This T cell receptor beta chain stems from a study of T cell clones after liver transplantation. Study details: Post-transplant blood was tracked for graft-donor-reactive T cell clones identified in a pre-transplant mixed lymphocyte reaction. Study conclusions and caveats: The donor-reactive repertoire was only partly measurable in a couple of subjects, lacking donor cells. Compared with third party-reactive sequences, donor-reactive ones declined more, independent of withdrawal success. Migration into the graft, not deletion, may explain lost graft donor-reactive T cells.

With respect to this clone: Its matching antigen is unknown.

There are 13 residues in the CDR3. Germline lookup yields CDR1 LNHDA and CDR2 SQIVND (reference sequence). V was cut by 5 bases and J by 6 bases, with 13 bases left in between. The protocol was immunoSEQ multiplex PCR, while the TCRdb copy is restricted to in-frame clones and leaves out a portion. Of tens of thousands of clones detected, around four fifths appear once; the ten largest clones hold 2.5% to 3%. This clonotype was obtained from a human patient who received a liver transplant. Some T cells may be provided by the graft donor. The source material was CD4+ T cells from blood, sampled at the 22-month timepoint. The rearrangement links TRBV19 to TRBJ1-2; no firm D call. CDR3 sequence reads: CASSATGSNGYTF. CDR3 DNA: TGTGCCAGTAGTGCTACTGGATCAAATGGCTACACCTTC.